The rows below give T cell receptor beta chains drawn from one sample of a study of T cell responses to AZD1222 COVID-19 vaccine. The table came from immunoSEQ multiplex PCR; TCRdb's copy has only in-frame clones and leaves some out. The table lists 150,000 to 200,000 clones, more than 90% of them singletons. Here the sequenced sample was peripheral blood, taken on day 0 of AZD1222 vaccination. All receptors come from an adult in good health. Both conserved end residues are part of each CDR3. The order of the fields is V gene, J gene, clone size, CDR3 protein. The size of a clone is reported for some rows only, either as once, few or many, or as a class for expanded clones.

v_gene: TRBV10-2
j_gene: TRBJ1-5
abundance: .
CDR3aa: CASSPGDTGIGQPQHF

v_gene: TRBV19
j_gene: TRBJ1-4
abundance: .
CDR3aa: CASSTEGQGAREKLFF

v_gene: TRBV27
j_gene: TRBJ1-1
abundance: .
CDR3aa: CASSRGQGTYTEAFF

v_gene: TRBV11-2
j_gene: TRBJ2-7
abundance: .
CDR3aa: CASSLQGLAKYNEQYF

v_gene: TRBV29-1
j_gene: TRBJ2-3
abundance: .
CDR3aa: CSVEGENHHTQYF

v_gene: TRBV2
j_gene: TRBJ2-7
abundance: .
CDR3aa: CASSPGFYEQYF

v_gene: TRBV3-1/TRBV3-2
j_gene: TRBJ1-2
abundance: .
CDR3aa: CASSQVSRATYGYTF

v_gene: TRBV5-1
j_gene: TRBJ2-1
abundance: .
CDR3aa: CASSPGTSGSNEQFF

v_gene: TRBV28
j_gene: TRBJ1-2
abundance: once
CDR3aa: CASSPPDRANYGYTF

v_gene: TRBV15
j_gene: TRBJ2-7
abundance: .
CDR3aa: CATSRDQTGHEQYF

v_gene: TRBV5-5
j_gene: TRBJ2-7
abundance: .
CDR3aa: CASSLTAVSYEQYF

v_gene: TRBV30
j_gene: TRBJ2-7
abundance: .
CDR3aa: CAWSPGTGDYEQYF

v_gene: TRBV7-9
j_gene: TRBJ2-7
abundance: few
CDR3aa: CASSSTLAGGYEQYF

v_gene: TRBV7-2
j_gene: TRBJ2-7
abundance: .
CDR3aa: CASSSRDRVGYEQYF

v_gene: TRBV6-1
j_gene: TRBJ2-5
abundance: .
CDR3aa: CASSEAPDRPQETQYF

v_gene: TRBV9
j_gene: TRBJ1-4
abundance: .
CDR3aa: CASSAGTGGRANEKLFF

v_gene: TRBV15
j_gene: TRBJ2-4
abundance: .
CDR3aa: CATSRVGSGSGRVIAKNIQYF

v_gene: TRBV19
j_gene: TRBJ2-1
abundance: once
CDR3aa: CASSIVIGGYPYNEQFF

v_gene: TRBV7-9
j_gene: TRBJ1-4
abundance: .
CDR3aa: CASSPPTGGNEKLFF

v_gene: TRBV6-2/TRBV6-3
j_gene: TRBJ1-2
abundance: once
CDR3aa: CASSRGGRGYTF

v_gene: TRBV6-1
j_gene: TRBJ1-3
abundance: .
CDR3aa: CASSEVPGQSGNTIYF

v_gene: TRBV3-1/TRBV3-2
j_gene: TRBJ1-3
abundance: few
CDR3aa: CASSQSGNTIYF

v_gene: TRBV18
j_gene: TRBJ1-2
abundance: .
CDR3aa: CASSPPIQGALANYGYTF

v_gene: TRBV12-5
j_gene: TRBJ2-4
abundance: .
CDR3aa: CASGRLGQVKNIQYF

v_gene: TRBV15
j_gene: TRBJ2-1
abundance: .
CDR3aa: CATSRDPAVDEQFF

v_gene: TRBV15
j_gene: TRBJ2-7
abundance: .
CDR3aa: CATSRREGLVSEQYF

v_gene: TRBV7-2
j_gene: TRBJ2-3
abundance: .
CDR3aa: CASSGAGQGARDTQYF

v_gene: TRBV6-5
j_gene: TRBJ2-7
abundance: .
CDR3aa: CASSYSGTSGYEQYF

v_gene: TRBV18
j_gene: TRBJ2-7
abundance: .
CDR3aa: CASSPQGAYEQYF

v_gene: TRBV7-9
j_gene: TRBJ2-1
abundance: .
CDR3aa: CASSPLGGGHEQFF

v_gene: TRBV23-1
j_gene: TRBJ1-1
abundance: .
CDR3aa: CASITDRDPGRVSTEAFF

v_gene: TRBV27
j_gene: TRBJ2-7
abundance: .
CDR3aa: CASSLGGSSYEQYF

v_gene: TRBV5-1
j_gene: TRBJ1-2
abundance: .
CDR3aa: CASSPRLGDYGYTF

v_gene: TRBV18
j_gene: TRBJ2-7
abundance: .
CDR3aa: CASSLAGGGSYEQYF

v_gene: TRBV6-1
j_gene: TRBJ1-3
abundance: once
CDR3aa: CASSEGSGNTIYF

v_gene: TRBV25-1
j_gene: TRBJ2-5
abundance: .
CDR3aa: CASGWRGETQYF

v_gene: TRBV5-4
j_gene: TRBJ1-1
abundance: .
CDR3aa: CASTRDRVTEAFF

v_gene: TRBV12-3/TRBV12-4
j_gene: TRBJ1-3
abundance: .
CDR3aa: CASSLWGNTIYF

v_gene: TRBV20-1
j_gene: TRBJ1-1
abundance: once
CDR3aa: CSASPVFHRDTEAFF

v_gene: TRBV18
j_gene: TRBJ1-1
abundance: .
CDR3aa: CASSPRSSAGGSTEAFF

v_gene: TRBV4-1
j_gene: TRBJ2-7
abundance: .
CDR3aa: CASSLGLAAYEQYF

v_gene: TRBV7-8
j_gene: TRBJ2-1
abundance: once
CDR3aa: CASSPNPEQFF

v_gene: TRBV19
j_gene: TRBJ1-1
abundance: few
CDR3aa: CASSIAAGSEAFF

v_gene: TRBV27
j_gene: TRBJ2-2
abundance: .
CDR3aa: CASSVAGGIANTGELFF

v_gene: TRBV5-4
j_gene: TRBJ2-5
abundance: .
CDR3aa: CASSSSGSFRRETQYF

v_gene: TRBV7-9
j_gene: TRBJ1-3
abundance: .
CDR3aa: CASSLAGGFIGNTIYF